Reported below is one T cell receptor (beta chain). Its antigen remains unknown. TCRdb's copy holds only in-frame clones and misses some; the assay was immunoSEQ multiplex PCR. The sample holds 45,000 to 60,000 clones, 91% seen once. Documented time point: week 11, during vaccination. Every vaccination contained 300 ug of the mutant IDH1 20-mer peptide and was paired with topical imiquimod. Diagnosis in the donors showed new WHO grade 3 or 4 astrocytomas that were IDH1-mutant and ATRX-lost. The data are from a study of a mutant IDH1 vaccine in newly diagnosed glioma. Study information: Vaccinations, eight in total, occurred in weeks 1, 3, 5, 7, 11, 15, 19, 23. The treated group averaged 40.4 years old and was roughly 62% male, roughly 40% female. Commencement of vaccination occurred 4-6 weeks following radiotherapy alone, or concurrently with temozolomide cycles.

CDR3 size: 13 residues. Germline CDR1 reads SGHAT; CDR2 reads FQDESV (reference sequence). Deletions cut 2 bases from V and 3 bases from J, with 8 bases between. This chain connects TRBV11-1 to TRBJ2-7, with D perhaps matching TRBD2 (5 bases). The sequenced sample was PBMCs, obtained from a glioma patient whose treatment included an IDH1 peptide vaccine. The receptor was derived from a man in his fifties or sixties with glioma. The CDR3 DNA is TGTGCCAGCAGCTTATTTCGGGACTACGAGCAGTACTTC. This gives the protein CASSLFRDYEQYF.